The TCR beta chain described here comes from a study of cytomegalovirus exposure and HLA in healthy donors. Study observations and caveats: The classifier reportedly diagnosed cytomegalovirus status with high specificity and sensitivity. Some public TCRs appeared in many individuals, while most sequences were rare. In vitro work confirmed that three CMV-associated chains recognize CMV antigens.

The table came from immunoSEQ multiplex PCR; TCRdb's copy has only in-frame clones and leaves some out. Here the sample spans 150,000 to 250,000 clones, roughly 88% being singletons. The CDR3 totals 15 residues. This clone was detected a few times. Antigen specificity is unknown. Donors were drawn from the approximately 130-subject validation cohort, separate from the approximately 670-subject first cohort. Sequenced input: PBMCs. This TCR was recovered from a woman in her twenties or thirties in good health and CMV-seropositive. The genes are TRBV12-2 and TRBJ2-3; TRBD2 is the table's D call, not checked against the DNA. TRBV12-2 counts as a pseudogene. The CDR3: CASRLGSGSTDTQYF. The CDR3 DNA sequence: TGTGCAAGTCGCTTAGGGAGCGGGAGCACAGATACGCAGTATTTT.